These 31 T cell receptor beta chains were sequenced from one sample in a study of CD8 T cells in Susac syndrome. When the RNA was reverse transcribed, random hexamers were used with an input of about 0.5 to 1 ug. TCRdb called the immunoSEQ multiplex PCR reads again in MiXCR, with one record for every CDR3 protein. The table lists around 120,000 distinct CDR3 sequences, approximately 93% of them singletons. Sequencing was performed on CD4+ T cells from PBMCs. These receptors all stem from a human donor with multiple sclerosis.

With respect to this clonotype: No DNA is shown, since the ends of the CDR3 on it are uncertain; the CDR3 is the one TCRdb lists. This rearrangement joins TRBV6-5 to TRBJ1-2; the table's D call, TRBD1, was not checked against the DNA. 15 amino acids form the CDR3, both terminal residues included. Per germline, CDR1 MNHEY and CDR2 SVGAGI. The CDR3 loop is CASSSSGQGNYGYTF.

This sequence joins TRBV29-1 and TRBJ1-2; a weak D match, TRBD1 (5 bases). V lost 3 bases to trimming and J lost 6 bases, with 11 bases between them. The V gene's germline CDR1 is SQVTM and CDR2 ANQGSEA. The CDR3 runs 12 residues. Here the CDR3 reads CSVDMGGDGYTF. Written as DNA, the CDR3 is TGCAGCGTTGATATGGGGGGGGATGGCTACACCTTC.

The CDR3 bases are TGTGCCAGCAGCCAAGAAGGGCAGATCGAGCAGTACTTC. Residues: CASSQEGQIEQYF. The chain employs TRBV3-1 and TRBJ2-7; no clear D. Germline assignment: CDR1 LGHDT and CDR2 YNNKEL (reference sequence). The V end was cut by 0 bases, the J end by 6 bases, with 9 bases between. The CDR3 sequence is 13 residues long.

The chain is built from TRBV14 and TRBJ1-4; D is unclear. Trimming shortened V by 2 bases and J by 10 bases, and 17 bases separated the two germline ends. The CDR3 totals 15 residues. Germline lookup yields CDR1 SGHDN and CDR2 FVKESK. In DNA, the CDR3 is TGTGCCAGCAGCCAAACGGGTACGACTCCCACAAAACTGTTTTTT. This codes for CASSQTGTTPTKLFF.

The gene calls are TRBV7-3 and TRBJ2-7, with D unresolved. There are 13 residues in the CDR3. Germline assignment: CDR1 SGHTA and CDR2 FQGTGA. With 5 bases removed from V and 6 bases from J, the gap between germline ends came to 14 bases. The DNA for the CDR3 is TGTGCCAGCAGCGTCTCGGCAGTCAGCGAGCAGTACTTC. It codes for CASSVSAVSEQYF.

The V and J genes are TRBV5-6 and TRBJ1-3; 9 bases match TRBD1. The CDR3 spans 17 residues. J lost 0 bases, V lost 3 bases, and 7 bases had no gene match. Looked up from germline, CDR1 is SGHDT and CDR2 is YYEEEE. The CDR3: CASSSGQGRLSGNTIYF. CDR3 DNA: TGTGCCAGCAGCTCCGGACAGGGGAGGCTCTCTGGAAACACCATATATTTT.

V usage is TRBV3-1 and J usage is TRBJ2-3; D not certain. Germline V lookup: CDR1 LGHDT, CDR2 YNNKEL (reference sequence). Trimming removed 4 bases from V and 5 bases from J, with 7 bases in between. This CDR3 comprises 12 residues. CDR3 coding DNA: TGTGCCAGCAGCCTACATGGAGATACGCAGTATTTT. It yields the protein CASSLHGDTQYF.

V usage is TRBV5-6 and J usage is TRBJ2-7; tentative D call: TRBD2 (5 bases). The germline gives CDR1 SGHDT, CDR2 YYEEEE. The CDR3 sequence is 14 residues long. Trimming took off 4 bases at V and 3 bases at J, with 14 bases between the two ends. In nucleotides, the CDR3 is TGTGCCAGCAGCCTTCCCGGGATGGGCTACGAGCAGTACTTC. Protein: CASSLPGMGYEQYF. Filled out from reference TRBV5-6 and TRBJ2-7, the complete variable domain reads DAGVTQSPTHLIKTRGQQVTLRCSPKSGHDTVSWYQQALGQGPQFIFQYYEEEERQRGNFPDRFSGHQFPNYSSELNVNALLLGDSALYLCASSLPGMGYEQYFGPGTRLTVT.

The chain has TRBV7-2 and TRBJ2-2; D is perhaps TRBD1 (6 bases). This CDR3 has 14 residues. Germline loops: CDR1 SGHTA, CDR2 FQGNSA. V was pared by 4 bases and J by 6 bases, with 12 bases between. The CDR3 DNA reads TGTGCCAGCAGCTCCGGCGCAGGGGCCGGGGAGCTGTTTTTT. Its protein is CASSSGAGAGELFF.

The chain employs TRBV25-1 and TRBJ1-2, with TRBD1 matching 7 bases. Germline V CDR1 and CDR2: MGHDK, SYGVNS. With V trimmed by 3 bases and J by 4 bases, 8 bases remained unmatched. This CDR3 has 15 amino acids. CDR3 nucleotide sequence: TGTGCCAGCAGTGATGGACGGCAGGGGGGCTATGGCTACACCTTC. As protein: CASSDGRQGGYGYTF.

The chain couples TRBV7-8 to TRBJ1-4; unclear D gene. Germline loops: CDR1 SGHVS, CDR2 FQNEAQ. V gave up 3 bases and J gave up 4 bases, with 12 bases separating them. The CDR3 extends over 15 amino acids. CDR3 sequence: CASSFRTGYNEKLFF. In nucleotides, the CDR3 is TGTGCCAGCAGCTTTCGGACGGGTTATAATGAAAAACTGTTTTTT.

CDR3: CASSFSNSNQPQHF. The CDR3, as DNA: TGTGCCAGCAGCTTTTCGAACAGCAATCAGCCCCAGCATTTT. The J gene is TRBJ1-5, the V gene TRBV7-9; D is uncertain. V lost 3 bases to trimming and J lost 1 base, with 7 bases between them. The V gene's germline CDR1 is SEHNR and CDR2 FQNEAQ (reference sequence). The CDR3 totals 14 residues.

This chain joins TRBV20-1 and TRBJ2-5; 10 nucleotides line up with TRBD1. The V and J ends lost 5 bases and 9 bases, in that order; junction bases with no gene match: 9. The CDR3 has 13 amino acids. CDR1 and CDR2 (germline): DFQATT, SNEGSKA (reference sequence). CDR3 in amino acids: CSAFSGTGEAQYF. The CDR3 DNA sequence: TGCAGTGCTTTCTCCGGGACAGGGGAGGCCCAGTACTTC.

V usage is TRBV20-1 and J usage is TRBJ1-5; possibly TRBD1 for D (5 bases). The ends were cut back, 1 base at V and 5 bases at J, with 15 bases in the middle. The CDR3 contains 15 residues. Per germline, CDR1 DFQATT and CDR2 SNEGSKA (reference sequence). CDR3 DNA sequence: TGCAGTGCTAGAGGGTCCGGGGGATTCTATCAGCCCCAGCATTTT. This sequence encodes CSARGSGGFYQPQHF.

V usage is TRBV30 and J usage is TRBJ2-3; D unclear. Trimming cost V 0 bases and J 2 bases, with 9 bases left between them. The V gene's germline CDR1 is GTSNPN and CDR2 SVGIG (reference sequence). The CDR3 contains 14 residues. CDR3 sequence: CAWSVGRYTDTQYF. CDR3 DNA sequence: TGTGCCTGGAGTGTAGGCAGGTACACAGATACGCAGTATTTT.

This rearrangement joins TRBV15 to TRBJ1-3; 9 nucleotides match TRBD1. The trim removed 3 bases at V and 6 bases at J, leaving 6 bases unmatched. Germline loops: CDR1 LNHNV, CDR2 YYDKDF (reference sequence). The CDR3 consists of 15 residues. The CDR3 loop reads CATSRDRGDSNTIYF. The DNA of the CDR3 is TGTGCCACCAGCAGGGACAGGGGTGACTCAAACACCATATATTTT.

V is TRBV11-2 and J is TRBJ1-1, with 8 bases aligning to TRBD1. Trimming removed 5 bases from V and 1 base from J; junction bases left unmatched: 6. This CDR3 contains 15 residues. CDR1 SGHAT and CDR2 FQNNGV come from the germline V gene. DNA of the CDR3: TGTGCCAGCAGCCCCGGGACAGGCTCGAACACTGAAGCTTTCTTT. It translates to CASSPGTGSNTEAFF. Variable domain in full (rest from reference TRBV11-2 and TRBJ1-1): EAGVAQSPRYKIIEKRQSVAFWCNPISGHATLYWYQQILGQGPKLLIQFQNNGVVDDSQLPKDRFSAERLKGVDSTLKIQPAKLEDSAVYLCASSPGTGSNTEAFFGQGTRLTVV.

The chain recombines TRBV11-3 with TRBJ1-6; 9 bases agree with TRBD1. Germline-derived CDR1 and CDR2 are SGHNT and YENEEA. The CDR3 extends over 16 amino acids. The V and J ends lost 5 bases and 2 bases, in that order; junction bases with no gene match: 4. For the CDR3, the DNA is TGTGCCAGCAGCCCCCGGACAGGGGCCTATAATTCACCCCTCCACTTT. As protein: CASSPRTGAYNSPLHF.

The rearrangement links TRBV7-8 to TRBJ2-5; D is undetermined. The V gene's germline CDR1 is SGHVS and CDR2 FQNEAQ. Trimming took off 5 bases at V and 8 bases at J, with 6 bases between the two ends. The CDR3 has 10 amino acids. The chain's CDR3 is CASSRVTQYF. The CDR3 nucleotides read TGTGCCAGCAGCCGGGTTACCCAGTACTTC.

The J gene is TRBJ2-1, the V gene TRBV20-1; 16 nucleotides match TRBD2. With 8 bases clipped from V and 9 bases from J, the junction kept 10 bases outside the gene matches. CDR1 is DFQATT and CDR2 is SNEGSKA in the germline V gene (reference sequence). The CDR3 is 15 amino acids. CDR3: CSQEGTSGGAPEQFF. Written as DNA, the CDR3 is TGCAGTCAAGAGGGGACTAGCGGGGGGGCCCCTGAGCAGTTCTTC.

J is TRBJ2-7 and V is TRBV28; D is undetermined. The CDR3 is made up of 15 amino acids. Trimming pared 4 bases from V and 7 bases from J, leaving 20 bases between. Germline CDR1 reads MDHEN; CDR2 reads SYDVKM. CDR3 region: CASSSPSRIQVEQYF. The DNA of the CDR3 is TGTGCCAGCAGTTCCCCCTCTAGGATTCAGGTTGAGCAGTACTTC.

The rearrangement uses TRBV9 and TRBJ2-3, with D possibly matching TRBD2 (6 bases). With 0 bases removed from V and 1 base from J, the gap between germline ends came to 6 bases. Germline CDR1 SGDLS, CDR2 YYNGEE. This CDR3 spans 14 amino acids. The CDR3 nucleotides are TGTGCCAGCAGCGTAGCTAGCGGCACAGATACGCAGTATTTT. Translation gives CASSVASGTDTQYF.

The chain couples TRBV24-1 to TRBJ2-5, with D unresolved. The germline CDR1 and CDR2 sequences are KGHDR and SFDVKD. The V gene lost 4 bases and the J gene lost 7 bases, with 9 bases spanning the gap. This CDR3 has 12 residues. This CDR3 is CATSDYQATQYF. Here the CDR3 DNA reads TGTGCCACCAGTGACTACCAGGCGACCCAGTACTTC.

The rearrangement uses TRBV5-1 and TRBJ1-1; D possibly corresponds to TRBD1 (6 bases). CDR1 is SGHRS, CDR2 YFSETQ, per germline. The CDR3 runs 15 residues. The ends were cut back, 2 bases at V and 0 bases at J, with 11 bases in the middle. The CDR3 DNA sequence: TGCGCCAGCAGCTTCTTGGACAGTCTGAACACTGAAGCTTTCTTT. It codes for CASSFLDSLNTEAFF.

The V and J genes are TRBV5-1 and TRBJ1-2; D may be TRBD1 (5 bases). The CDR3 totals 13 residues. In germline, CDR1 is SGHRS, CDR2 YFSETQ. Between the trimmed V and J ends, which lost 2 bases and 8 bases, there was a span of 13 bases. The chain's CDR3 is CASSFTQGHGYTF. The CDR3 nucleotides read TGCGCCAGCAGCTTCACTCAGGGCCACGGCTACACCTTC.

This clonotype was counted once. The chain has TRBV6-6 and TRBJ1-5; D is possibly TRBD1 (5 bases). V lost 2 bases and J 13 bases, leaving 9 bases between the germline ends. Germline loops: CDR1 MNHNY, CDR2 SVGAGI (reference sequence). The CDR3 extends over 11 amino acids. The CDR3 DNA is TGTGCCAGCAGTTACAGGCAGGGTCAGCATTTT. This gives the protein CASSYRQGQHF.

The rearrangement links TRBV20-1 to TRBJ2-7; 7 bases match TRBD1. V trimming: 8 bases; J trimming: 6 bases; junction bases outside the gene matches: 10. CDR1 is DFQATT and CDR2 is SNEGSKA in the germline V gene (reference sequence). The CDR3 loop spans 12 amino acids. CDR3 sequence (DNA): TGCAGTTACATCCTATCAGGGGGCGAGCAGTACTTC. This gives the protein CSYILSGGEQYF.

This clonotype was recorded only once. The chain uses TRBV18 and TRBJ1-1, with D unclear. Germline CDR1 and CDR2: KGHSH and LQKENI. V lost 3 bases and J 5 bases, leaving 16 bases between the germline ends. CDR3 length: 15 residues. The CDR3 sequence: CASSPRQPLGTEAFF. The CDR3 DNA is TGTGCCAGCTCACCCCGACAACCTTTAGGGACTGAAGCTTTCTTT.

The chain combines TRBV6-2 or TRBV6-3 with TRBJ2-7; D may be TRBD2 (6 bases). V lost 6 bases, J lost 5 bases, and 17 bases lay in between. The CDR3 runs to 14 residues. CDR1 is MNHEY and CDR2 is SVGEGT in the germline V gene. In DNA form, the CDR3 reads TGTGCCAGCAGACTAGCCCTAGGTGGGAACGAGCAGTACTTC. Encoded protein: CASRLALGGNEQYF.

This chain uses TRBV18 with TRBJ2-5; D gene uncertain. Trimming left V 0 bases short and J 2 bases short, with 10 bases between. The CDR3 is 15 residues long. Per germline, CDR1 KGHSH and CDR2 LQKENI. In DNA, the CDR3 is TGTGCCAGCTCACCACCCAGCAGAAATCAAGAGACCCAGTACTTC. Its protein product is CASSPPSRNQETQYF.

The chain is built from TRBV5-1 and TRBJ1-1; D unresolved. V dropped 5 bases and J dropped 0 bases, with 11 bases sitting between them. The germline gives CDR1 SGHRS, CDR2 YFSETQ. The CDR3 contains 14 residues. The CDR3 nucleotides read TGCGCCAGCAGTCTCGAAGTCGTGAACACTGAAGCTTTCTTT. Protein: CASSLEVVNTEAFF.